One T cell receptor (beta chain) is described in this entry. Its antigen is as yet unknown. Generated by immunoSEQ multiplex PCR, the TCRdb table keeps only in-frame clones and is missing some. The data contain roughly 80,000 clones, 85% to 95% of them singletons. The CDR3 consists of 13 residues. Per the germline V gene, CDR1 is SGDLS and CDR2 is YYNGEE. Trimming removed 0 bases from V and 6 bases from J, with 7 bases in between. The record originates from a study of OX40 agonist ivuxolimab in advanced cancers. At the level of the study: Eligibility rules accepted prior anti-PD-1, anti-PD-L1 or anti-CTLA-4 therapy, and 35% to 40% had some.

Study outcomes and limitations: Mean expanded clone counts were higher in CD8+ than CD4+ T cells. Among the lowest peripheral clonal expansion occurred in 0.1-3.0 mg/kg partial responders.

The V call is TRBV9, the J call TRBJ1-5; D is undetermined. The sequencing here drew on CD4+ or CD8+ T cells sorted from blood, taken in a trial of the OX40 agonist ivuxolimab. The sequence was collected from an adult with an advanced solid tumor such as melanoma, head and neck, liver or kidney cancer. CDR3 nucleotides: TGTGCCAGCAGCGTAGATGACGTTCAGCCCCAGCATTTT. Encoded protein: CASSVDDVQPQHF.